The T cell receptor beta chain under discussion was sequenced for a study of blood T cell repertoires in COVID-19. The assay was immunoSEQ multiplex PCR, and TCRdb's table has in-frame clones only and misses some. The sample records about 170,000 clones, under 90% being singletons. About this clone: A junction boundary mismatches the germline segment, possibly from a read error.

Germline CDR1 and CDR2: MNHEY and SMNVEV (reference sequence). The CDR3 spans 15 residues. The TCR comes from a woman over 75 with active or convalescent COVID-19. This chain connects TRBV27 to TRBJ2-1, with a tentative D call TRBD1 (6 bases). Sequences were obtained from peripheral blood. The CDR3 spells CASSLFGQLYSEQFF. CDR3 sequence (DNA): TGTGCCAGCAGTTTATTTGGACAGTTATACAGTGAGCAGTTCTTC.